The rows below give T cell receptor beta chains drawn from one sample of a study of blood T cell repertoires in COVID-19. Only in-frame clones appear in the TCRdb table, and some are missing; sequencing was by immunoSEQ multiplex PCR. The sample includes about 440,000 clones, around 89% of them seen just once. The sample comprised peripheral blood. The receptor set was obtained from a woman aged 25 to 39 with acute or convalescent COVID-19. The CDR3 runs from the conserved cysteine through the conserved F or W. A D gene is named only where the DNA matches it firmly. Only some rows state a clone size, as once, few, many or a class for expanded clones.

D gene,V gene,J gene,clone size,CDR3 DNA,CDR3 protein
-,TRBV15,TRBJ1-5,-,TGTGCCACCAGCAATCGGGGGAGTCAGCCCCAGCATTTT,CATSNRGSQPQHF
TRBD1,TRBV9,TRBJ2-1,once,TGTGCCAGCAGCTCACCCGGGACAGGGAAGAGGGCGGCGGTCTACAATGAGCAGTTCTTC,CASSSPGTGKRAAVYNEQFF
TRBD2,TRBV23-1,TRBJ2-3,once,TGCGCCAGCAGTCAAAAACTAGCGGGGGTAACAGATACGCAGTATTTT,CASSQKLAGVTDTQYF
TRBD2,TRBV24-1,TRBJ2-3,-,TGTGCCACCAAACGGACTAGCGGAAACACAGATACGCAGTATTTT,CATKRTSGNTDTQYF
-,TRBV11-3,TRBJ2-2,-,TGTGCCAGCAGTCAAAGCGGGACACCGAACACCGGGGAGCTGTTTTTT,CASSQSGTPNTGELFF
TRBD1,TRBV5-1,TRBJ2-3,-,TGCGCCAGCAGCCAGGACAGGGTCATTGCTGCAGATACGCAGTATTTT,CASSQDRVIAADTQYF
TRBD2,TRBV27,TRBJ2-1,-,TGTGCCAGCACGGGGAGGGCGGAATACAATGAGCAGTTCTTC,CASTGRAEYNEQFF
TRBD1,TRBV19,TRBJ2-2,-,TGTGCCAGTTCCGGGACAGGCTACACCGGGGAGCTGTTTTTT,CASSGTGYTGELFF
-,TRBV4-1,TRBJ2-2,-,TGCGCCAGCAGCCAAGTTATCTCCGGGGAGCTGTTTTTT,CASSQVISGELFF
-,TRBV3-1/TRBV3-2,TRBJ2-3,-,TGTGCCAGCAGCTCTGAGCCCACCCTCACAGATACGCAGTATTTT,CASSSEPTLTDTQYF
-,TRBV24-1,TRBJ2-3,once,TGTGCCACCAGCCGGCATGGTGGGGGGGCCTCAGATACGCAGTATTTT,CATSRHGGGASDTQYF
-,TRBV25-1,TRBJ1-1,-,TGTGCCAGAAATGGGGGGGGGAGTGCGGTTGCTTTCTTT,CARNGGGSAVAFF
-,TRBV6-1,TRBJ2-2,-,TGTGCCAGCAGTGAGCCAGGGACAAGCGAGCTGTTTTTT,CASSEPGTSELFF
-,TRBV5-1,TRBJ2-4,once,TGCGCCAGCAGCAAGACAGTAGCCAAAAACATTCAGTACTTC,CASSKTVAKNIQYF
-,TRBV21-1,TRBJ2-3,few,TGTGCCAGCAGCAAAGGGGCGTCCCGGGACAGGGGCCTCACGCAGTATTTT,CASSKGASRDRGLTQYF
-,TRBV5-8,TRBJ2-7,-,TGTGCCAGCAGCTTCATTACAGCTACCTACGAGCAGTACTTC,CASSFITATYEQYF
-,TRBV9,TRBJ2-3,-,TGTGCCAGCAGGAACCGCGATAAAGACACAGATACGCAGTATTTT,CASRNRDKDTDTQYF
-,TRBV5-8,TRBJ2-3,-,TGTGCCAGCAGCCCCGGGACTTTTACCGAAGATACGCAGTATTTT,CASSPGTFTEDTQYF
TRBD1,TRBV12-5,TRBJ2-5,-,TGTGCTAGTGGTCACTCGACAGGGCAAGAGACCCAGTACTTC,CASGHSTGQETQYF
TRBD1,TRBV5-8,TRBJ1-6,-,TGTGCCAGCAGCCAAGACAGGGGGGTAATGAGCTCCTATAATTCACCCCTCCACTTT,CASSQDRGVMSSYNSPLHF
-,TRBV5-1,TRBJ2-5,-,TGCGCCAGCAGCGGGACGGCGGGGGAGACCCAGTACTTC,CASSGTAGETQYF
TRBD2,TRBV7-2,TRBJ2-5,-,TGTGCCAGCAGCTCCAGGTTTGGGGGGGGAGAGACCCAGTACTTC,CASSSRFGGGETQYF
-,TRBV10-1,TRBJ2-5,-,TGCGCCAGCAGTGAGTCCGGTGGGGGGGGCGTGATGGAGACCCAGTACTTC,CASSESGGGGVMETQYF
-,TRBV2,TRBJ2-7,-,TGTGCCACCCGAGACTCCTACGAGCAGTACTTC,CATRDSYEQYF
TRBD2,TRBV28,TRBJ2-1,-,TGTGCCAGCAGTTTGGGCGGGGGGGGCGCATTAAATGAGCAGTTCTTC,CASSLGGGGALNEQFF
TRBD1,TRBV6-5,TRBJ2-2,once,TGTGCCAGCAGTAGAGGGACAGAAAACACCGGGGAGCTGTTTTTT,CASSRGTENTGELFF
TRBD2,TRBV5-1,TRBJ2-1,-,TGCGCCAGCAGCCTAGCGGGGGGGCTTAACAATGAGCAGTTCTTC,CASSLAGGLNNEQFF
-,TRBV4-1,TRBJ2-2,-,TGCGCCAGCAGCCTGGGGGGGCACCCGGACACCGGGGAGCTGTTTTTT,CASSLGGHPDTGELFF
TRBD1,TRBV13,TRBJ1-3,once,TGTGCCAGCAGCTTAGTGGGTCTCACAGGGGCTGGAAACACCATATATTTT,CASSLVGLTGAGNTIYF
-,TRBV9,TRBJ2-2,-,TGTGCCAGCAGCGTAGGGGCAGCTGGAAACACCGGGGAGCTGTTTTTT,CASSVGAAGNTGELFF
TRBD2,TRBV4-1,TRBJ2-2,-,TGCGCCAGCAGCGGGAGGACTAGCGGGGGAGACGGGGAGCTGTTTTTT,CASSGRTSGGDGELFF
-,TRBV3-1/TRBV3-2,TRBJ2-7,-,TGTGCCAGCAGCCGAGGGGACACCGAGGCCCACGAGCAGTACTTC,CASSRGDTEAHEQYF
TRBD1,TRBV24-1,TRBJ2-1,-,TGTGCGGTCTCAAGGGAACAGGGGGCTTACAATGAGCAGTTCTTC,CAVSREQGAYNEQFF
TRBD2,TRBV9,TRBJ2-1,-,TGTGCCAGCAGCGTTCCTAGCGGGGGGTCAGTGCGGTTCTTC,CASSVPSGGSVRFF
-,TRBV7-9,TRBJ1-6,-,TGTGCCAGCAGCTTAGAGGGACACCTTAATTCACCCCTCCACTTT,CASSLEGHLNSPLHF
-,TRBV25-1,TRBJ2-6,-,TGTGCCAGCAGTGAAGTAGGACTCTCTGGGGCCAACGTCCTGACTTTC,CASSEVGLSGANVLTF
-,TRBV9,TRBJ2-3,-,TGTGCCAGCAGCGTACAGGACACAAACACAGATACGCAGTATTTT,CASSVQDTNTDTQYF
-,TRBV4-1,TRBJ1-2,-,TGCGCCAGCAGCCGAGAGGACATTAACTATGGCTACACCTTC,CASSREDINYGYTF
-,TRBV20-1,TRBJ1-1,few,TGCAGTGCCACGGGGGGCACTGAAGCTTTCTTT,CSATGGTEAFF
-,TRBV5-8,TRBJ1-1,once,TGTGCCAGCAAGTGGAGAGAACTCATGAACACTGAAGCTTTCTTT,CASKWRELMNTEAFF
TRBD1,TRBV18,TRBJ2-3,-,TGTGCCAGCTGCAGGGGGCTCAACGCAGATACGCAGTATTTT,CASCRGLNADTQYF
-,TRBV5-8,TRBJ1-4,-,TGTGCCAGCAGACCTCGGGGTGGCACTAATGAAAAACTGTTTTTT,CASRPRGGTNEKLFF
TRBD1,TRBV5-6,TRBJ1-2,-,TGTGCCAGCAGCGCCCGACAGGGGGACTATGGCTACACCTTC,CASSARQGDYGYTF